This T cell receptor beta chain is drawn from a study of blood T cell repertoires in COVID-19. Study in general: In each case, the material was cDNA or gDNA derived from T cells, B-cell-depleted T cells, or PBMCs.

Trimming removed 2 bases from V and 4 bases from J; junction bases left unmatched: 4. CDR1 and CDR2 (germline): SGHTA, FQGNSA. The CDR3 has 15 amino acids. In the authors' methods: The assay estimated nucleated cells by amplifying reference gene primers. Assay: immunoSEQ multiplex PCR; the TCRdb copy retains only in-frame clones and omits some. The V and J calls and clone size were taken over from that table, and D and trimming were inferred from the DNA. The profile shows more than 110,000 clones, around nine tenths of them singletons. The chain couples TRBV7-2 to TRBJ2-1, with 8 nucleotides matching TRBD2. The clonotype originates from a woman aged 40 to 50 with acute or convalescent COVID-19. The source material was peripheral blood. The CDR3 nucleotides are TGTGCCAGCAGCTTACCGGTAGCGGGATACAATGAGCAGTTCTTC. As protein: CASSLPVAGYNEQFF.